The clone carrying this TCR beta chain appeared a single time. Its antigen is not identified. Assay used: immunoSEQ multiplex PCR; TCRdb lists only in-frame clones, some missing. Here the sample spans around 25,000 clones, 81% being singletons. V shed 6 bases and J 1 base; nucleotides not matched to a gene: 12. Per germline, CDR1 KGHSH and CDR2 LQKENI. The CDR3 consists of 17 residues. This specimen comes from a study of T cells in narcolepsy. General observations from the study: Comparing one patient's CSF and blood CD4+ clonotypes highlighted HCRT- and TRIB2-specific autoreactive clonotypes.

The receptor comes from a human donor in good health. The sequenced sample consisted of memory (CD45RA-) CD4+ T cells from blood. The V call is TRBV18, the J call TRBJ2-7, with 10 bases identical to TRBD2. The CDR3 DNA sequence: TGTGCCAGCTCCCGGGTTTCAGCGGGAGGGCCATCCTACGAGCAGTACTTC. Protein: CASSRVSAGGPSYEQYF.